These T cell receptor beta chains were read from a single sample in a study of blood T cell repertoires in COVID-19. Clones were read by immunoSEQ multiplex PCR, and TCRdb kept only the in-frame ones, dropping some. Of about 140,000 clones in the sample, around 77% were seen once. Sequencing was performed on peripheral blood. The receptors derive from a man aged 45-65 years with active or convalescent COVID-19. Each CDR3 is given with its conserved first and last residue. A D gene is named only where the DNA matches it firmly. The size of a clone is reported for some rows only, either as once, few or many, or as a class for expanded clones.

TGTGCCAGCAGCTCCAAAGCGGGAGTCTACGAGCAGTACTTC CASSSKAGVYEQYF TRBJ2-7 TRBV5-4 TRBD2 -
TGTGCCAGCAGTATTCTCAGGGGTGGCTACACCTTC CASSILRGGYTF TRBJ1-2 TRBV28 - few
TGCGCCAGCAGCCCAGGAGGGCCAACTGATACGCAGTATTTT CASSPGGPTDTQYF TRBJ2-3 TRBV5-1 - -
TGTGCCACGGGGGGGTCCACTGAAGCTTTCTTT CATGGSTEAFF TRBJ1-1 TRBV19 - many
TGTGCCAGCAGCCACCCCGGAACTAGCGGGAGCAAAAGTATAGGTAGCTCCTACAATGAGCAGTTCTTC CASSHPGTSGSKSIGSSYNEQFF TRBJ2-1 TRBV4-2 TRBD2 few
TGTGCCATCAGTGAGCTCCAAGAGACCCAGTACTTC CAISELQETQYF TRBJ2-5 TRBV10-3 - -
TGTGCCAGCAGCCAATCCGGGACAGGGGCCGGGGGCTACACCTTC CASSQSGTGAGGYTF TRBJ1-2 TRBV3-1/TRBV3-2 TRBD1 few
TGTGCCAGCAGCTTAGATCGGGAGGGAGAGCAGTACTTC CASSLDREGEQYF TRBJ2-7 TRBV11-2 TRBD2 few
TGTGCCAGCAGCCAAGTACCCGGGTACAATCAGCCCCAGCATTTT CASSQVPGYNQPQHF TRBJ1-5 TRBV3-1/TRBV3-2 - -
TGTGCCAGCAGCTTAGGGGCCTCTAGCACAGATACGCAGTATTTT CASSLGASSTDTQYF TRBJ2-3 TRBV11-3 - -
TGTGCCAGCAGCCAGGACAGGTATGATCAGCCCCAGCATTTT CASSQDRYDQPQHF TRBJ1-5 TRBV7-2 TRBD1 -
TGTGCCAGCAGCTTAAACATCAGGGAGCAGTTCTTC CASSLNIREQFF TRBJ2-1 TRBV11-2 - -
TGTGCCAGCAGCTTAGGCTCTAGAAATGCAGATACGCAGTATTTT CASSLGSRNADTQYF TRBJ2-3 TRBV11-2 - few
TGTGCCAGCAGTTTAACGGGAGAACATCAGCCCCAGCATTTT CASSLTGEHQPQHF TRBJ1-5 TRBV27 - -
TGCGCCAGCAGCTTGGGGCAGGGGGATGAAAAACTGTTTTTT CASSLGQGDEKLFF TRBJ1-4 TRBV5-1 TRBD1 -
TGTGCCACCAGCAGAGATCTGGGGGGTGAGACCCAGTACTTC CATSRDLGGETQYF TRBJ2-5 TRBV15 - -
TGTGCCAGCAGTCCCGCGGCTAGCGGATACAATGAGCAGTTCTTC CASSPAASGYNEQFF TRBJ2-1 TRBV28 TRBD2 -
TGCAGCGTTGCGAAAGGGGAGAACACTGAAGCTTTCTTT CSVAKGENTEAFF TRBJ1-1 TRBV29-1 - -
TGTGCCATCGGGGGGACTAGCGGTTCCTACGAGCAGTACTTC CAIGGTSGSYEQYF TRBJ2-7 TRBV10-3 TRBD2 -
TGTGCCAGCTCACCCGGACAATACGAGCAGTACTTC CASSPGQYEQYF TRBJ2-7 TRBV18 - -
TGTGCCAGCAGTCCCGGGTTTGGCTACACCTTC CASSPGFGYTF TRBJ1-2 TRBV25-1 - -
TGCAGCGTGCGTGGGTTGACAGGGGGCGGCAACACCGGGGAGCTGTTTTTT CSVRGLTGGGNTGELFF TRBJ2-2 TRBV29-1 TRBD1 -
TGTGCCAGTAGTACACCCCCCGGGACACTCAACTACGAGCAGTACTTC CASSTPPGTLNYEQYF TRBJ2-7 TRBV19 - -
TGTGCCAGCAGCAGCGGGGTCGGGGCCGGGGATACGCAGTATTTT CASSSGVGAGDTQYF TRBJ2-3 TRBV5-4 TRBD2 -
TGTGCCAGTAGCCCCCCACCAGCGGGCACTGAAGCTTTCTTT CASSPPPAGTEAFF TRBJ1-1 TRBV19 - -
TGTGCCAGCAGTGCGACCCGGGACAGGGGGTTTCCATTCACTCAGCCCCAGCATTTT CASSATRDRGFPFTQPQHF TRBJ1-5 TRBV6-1 TRBD1 -
TGTGCCAGCAGTTTATCTAGGGGACTCGCCCAAGAGACCCAGTACTTC CASSLSRGLAQETQYF TRBJ2-5 TRBV27 - few
TGTGCCAGCAGTTTTACAGGGGGTGAGCAGTTCTTC CASSFTGGEQFF TRBJ2-1 TRBV6-6 TRBD1 once
TGTGCCAGCAGCCAAGAAACTAGCGGGAGAACAGATACGCAGTATTTT CASSQETSGRTDTQYF TRBJ2-3 TRBV4-2 TRBD2 -
TGTGCCAGCAGTTTACATTCGGGAATTGCGGATCAGCCCCAGCATTTT CASSLHSGIADQPQHF TRBJ1-5 TRBV27 - -
TGCGCCAGCAGCCAAGAAGGACAGTCGGAAAAACTGTTTTTT CASSQEGQSEKLFF TRBJ1-4 TRBV4-1 - -
TGTGCCAGCAGAGACTCCGGGAGCTACGAGCAGTACTTC CASRDSGSYEQYF TRBJ2-7 TRBV28 - -
TGTGCCAGCAGCTTAAAAGGGGACACCATCTACAATGAGCAGTTCTTC CASSLKGDTIYNEQFF TRBJ2-1 TRBV5-5 - -
TGTGCCAGCAGCGTAGGACAGGGGGATACGCCCCAGCATTTT CASSVGQGDTPQHF TRBJ1-5 TRBV9 TRBD1 -
TGTGCCAGCAGTTTTAAGCGGAGCTCCTACAATGAGCAGTTCTTC CASSFKRSSYNEQFF TRBJ2-1 TRBV5-4 - -
TGTGCCAGCAGTGAAGTGTGGACAGGGGGAAGAACACCCCTCCACTTT CASSEVWTGGRTPLHF TRBJ1-6 TRBV6-1 TRBD1 -
TGTGCCAGCAGCCAAGTTCACAAATCAGGGGAGCTGTTTTTT CASSQVHKSGELFF TRBJ2-2 TRBV3-1/TRBV3-2 - -
TGTGCCAGCAGCCGCAGACAGTGGAGCACCGAGCAGTACTTC CASSRRQWSTEQYF TRBJ2-7 TRBV28 - once
TGTGCCAGCAGTGAAAGACTAGCGGGAGTACGGGGCACCGGGGAGCTGTTTTTT CASSERLAGVRGTGELFF TRBJ2-2 TRBV2 TRBD2 -
TGTGCCAGCAGTGAAATGGACAGGCCGGGGGAGACCCAGTACTTC CASSEMDRPGETQYF TRBJ2-5 TRBV2 TRBD1 -
TGCGCCAGCAGTCATTCGAGCGGGAGACCTGAGCAGTTCTTC CASSHSSGRPEQFF TRBJ2-1 TRBV23-1 TRBD2 once
TGTGCCAGCAGCTTAGCGACTAGCCCAAACACCGGGGAGCTGTTTTTT CASSLATSPNTGELFF TRBJ2-2 TRBV7-7 TRBD2 -
TGTGCCAGTTCTATTAGCAATCAGCCCCAGCATTTT CASSISNQPQHF TRBJ1-5 TRBV2 - -
TGTGCCAGCAGTGTCGGACAGGGGGTTACCCAGTACTTC CASSVGQGVTQYF TRBJ2-5 TRBV12-3/TRBV12-4 TRBD1 once
TGTGCCAGCAGCCAAGAAGTGGACAAGACCCAGTACTTC CASSQEVDKTQYF TRBJ2-5 TRBV3-1/TRBV3-2 - -